A single sample gave rise to the 15 T cell receptor beta chains below, sequenced in a study of shared clonotypes between healthy human individuals. Method: immunoSEQ multiplex PCR; TCRdb's copy keeps in-frame clones and lacks some. The sample lists approximately 2,000,000 clones; about 94% were seen once. Naive-designated CD8 cells lacked CD45RO, were positively enriched for CCR7, and omitted terminally differentiated effector memory CD45RA+ cells. Sample: naive CD8+ T cells from PBMCs. All receptors derive from a man aged 18 to 29 in good health. Some clones in this sample may be carry-over from other donors' samples.

Only one count was recorded for this clone. The chain is built from TRBV4-3 and TRBJ1-2; D is uncertain. This CDR3 is built from 15 residues. Germline V gene lookup returns CDR1 LGHNA and CDR2 YSLEER. V shed 3 bases and J shed 0 bases, with 11 bases lying between them. The CDR3 bases are TGCGCCAGCAGCCAGGCCCCTGTCTCTAACTATGGCTACACCTTC. Protein: CASSQAPVSNYGYTF.

Worth noting for this clone: Other DNA sequences in this sample translate to the same CDR3. The V and J genes are TRBV5-1 and TRBJ2-1; 7 bases agree with TRBD2. V dropped 0 bases and J dropped 0; count of bases not matched to a gene: 3. In germline, CDR1 is SGHRS, CDR2 YFSETQ. There are 16 residues in the CDR3. CDR3 protein: CASSLVGGSSYNEQFF. Written as DNA, the CDR3 is TGCGCCAGCAGCTTGGTTGGCGGGAGCTCCTACAATGAGCAGTTCTTC.

CDR3 in DNA: TGCAGCGTTGAAGATGGGAACTATGGCTACACCTTC. Amino acids: CSVEDGNYGYTF. The J gene is TRBJ1-2, the V gene TRBV29-1; D gene ambiguous. Trimming removed 0 bases at V and 2 bases at J, with 4 bases between. This CDR3 is built from 12 residues. CDR1 is SQVTM and CDR2 is ANQGSEA in the germline V gene.

CDR3 sequence reads: CAISGTDSKPTDTQYF. DNA for the CDR3: TGTGCCATCAGTGGGACTGACAGCAAGCCCACAGATACGCAGTATTTT. The chain has TRBV10-3 and TRBJ2-3; D tentatively reads TRBD1 or TRBD2 (5 bases each). The length of the CDR3 is 16 residues. Germline V gene sequence: CDR1 ENHRY, CDR2 SYGVKD. The V and J ends lost 4 bases and 2 bases respectively, with 16 bases between them.

In regard to this clone: Distinct nucleotide sequences in the sample also encode this CDR3. The rearrangement links TRBV9 to TRBJ2-7; no clear D. The V gene lost 0 bases and the J gene lost 6 bases, with 4 bases spanning the gap. The length of the CDR3 is 11 residues. Germline V gives CDR1 SGDLS, CDR2 YYNGEE. CDR3 DNA: TGTGCCAGCAGCGTAGGTGGCGAGCAGTACTTC. It specifies CASSVGGEQYF.

The J gene is TRBJ2-7, the V gene TRBV10-3, with 10 bases that match TRBD1. The CDR3 is 14 residues long. After removal of 7 bases from V and 3 bases from J, the junction contained 6 bases not matched to a gene. Germline assignment: CDR1 ENHRY and CDR2 SYGVKD. In nucleotides, the CDR3 is TGTGCCATCATGGGACAGGGGACCAACTACGAGCAGTACTTC. It specifies CAIMGQGTNYEQYF.

The rearrangement joins TRBV7-9 to TRBJ2-5; D gene uncertain. Trimming left V 4 bases short and J 4 bases short, with 13 bases between. The CDR3 has 14 amino acids. Germline CDR1 reads SEHNR; CDR2 reads FQNEAQ (reference sequence). The CDR3 DNA reads as TGTGCCAGCAGCTCTGGTCCGACTCCAGAGACCCAGTACTTC. Translation gives CASSSGPTPETQYF.

V gene TRBV5-6 combines with J gene TRBJ1-1; perhaps TRBD1 as D (6 bases). Looked up from germline, CDR1 is SGHDT and CDR2 is YYEEEE. Deletions cut 3 bases from V and 1 base from J, with 25 bases between. This CDR3 is built from 19 residues. CDR3 nucleotides: TGTGCCAGCAGCTCCGGACTCCTACAGGGCTGGACCCAGAACACTGAAGCTTTCTTT. It yields the protein CASSSGLLQGWTQNTEAFF. Together with reference TRBV5-6 and TRBJ1-1, the CDR3 gives the full variable domain: DAGVTQSPTHLIKTRGQQVTLRCSPKSGHDTVSWYQQALGQGPQFIFQYYEEEERQRGNFPDRFSGHQFPNYSSELNVNALLLGDSALYLCASSSGLLQGWTQNTEAFFGQGTRLTVV.

The rearrangement joins TRBV29-1 to TRBJ1-2; tentative D call: TRBD1 (6 bases). Trimming took off 1 base at V and 4 bases at J, with 10 bases between the two ends. The CDR3 extends over 13 amino acids. CDR1 SQVTM and CDR2 ANQGSEA come from the germline V gene. The CDR3 reads CSVEGGLVYGYTF. The CDR3 bases are TGCAGCGTTGAAGGGGGGCTCGTCTATGGCTACACCTTC.

This sequence joins TRBV6-1 and TRBJ1-5; D gene uncertain. The CDR3 is 14 residues long. V was cut by 2 bases and J by 4 bases, with 9 bases left in between. Germline CDR1 MNHNS, CDR2 SASEGT. CDR3: CASSERQLNQPQHF. The CDR3 region has the DNA TGTGCCAGCAGTGAAAGGCAGCTAAATCAGCCCCAGCATTTT.

This chain uses TRBV7-9 with TRBJ2-1; D possibly corresponds to TRBD2 (6 bases). Germline V gene lookup returns CDR1 SEHNR and CDR2 FQNEAQ (reference sequence). The V gene lost 4 bases and the J gene lost 6 bases, with 10 bases spanning the gap. The CDR3 has 13 residues. The CDR3 protein is CASSWGLPNEQFF. CDR3 bases: TGTGCCAGCAGCTGGGGACTCCCCAATGAGCAGTTCTTC.

The chain carries TRBV7-3 and TRBJ2-1; D might be TRBD1 (5 bases). Germline CDR1 and CDR2: SGHTA and FQGTGA. The CDR3 contains 15 residues. Trimming removed 5 bases from V and 2 bases from J, with 13 bases in between. The CDR3 bases are TGTGCCAGCAGCCAAGCCAGGGCACCCTACAATGAGCAGTTCTTC. Its protein is CASSQARAPYNEQFF.

The gene calls are TRBV1 and TRBJ2-5. TRBV1 is annotated as a pseudogene. The CDR3 contains 17 residues. In DNA form, the CDR3 reads TGCACCAGCAGCCAAGAGGTGCCCCCCCAGGTAGGGGAGACCCAGTACTTC. Amino acid sequence: CTSSQEVPPQVGETQYF.

This clone has only a few counts. This chain joins TRBV19 and TRBJ1-1; TRBD1 aligns across 8 bases. With V trimmed by 5 bases and J by 1 base, 9 bases remained unmatched. Germline CDR1 is LNHDA and CDR2 is SQIVND (reference sequence). This CDR3 contains 16 residues. Written as DNA, the CDR3 is TGTGCCAGTAGTCTCGGACAGGGAATGTGGAACACTGAAGCTTTCTTT. It specifies CASSLGQGMWNTEAFF.

This chain links TRBV7-8 with TRBJ1-2; D is possibly TRBD1 (5 bases). With 5 bases removed from V and 4 bases from J, the gap between germline ends came to 20 bases. The germline gives CDR1 SGHVS, CDR2 FQNEAQ. CDR3 length equals 16 residues. CDR3 sequence: CASSPGKGAWGYGYTF. The CDR3 DNA follows: TGTGCCAGCAGCCCCGGCAAAGGGGCTTGGGGCTATGGCTACACCTTC.